This TCR beta chain was documented in a study of T cell repertoires in cytomegalovirus infection. V was cut by 11 bases and J by 9 bases, with 23 bases left in between. Germline assignment: CDR1 SGHTA and CDR2 FQGNSA. The CDR3 is made up of 14 amino acids. Using its own MiXCR run on the reads, TCRdb lists one record per CDR3 protein. Here the sample spans about 180,000 distinct CDR3 sequences, less than 25% being singletons. Regarding this clonotype: Its target is unknown.

V is TRBV7-2 and J is TRBJ2-1, with D perhaps being TRBD1 or TRBD2 (5 bases each). Source: CD8+ T cells from cultured PBMCs, taken from culture after CMV antigen stimulation. The clonotype was recovered from a human donor in good health (CMV status not recorded). Some clones in this sample may be carry-over from other donors' samples. Here the CDR3 reads CASTPTGTVGEQFF. The CDR3 DNA reads as TGTGCCTCCACCCCCACCGGGACGGTGGGTGAGCAGTTCTTC.